This is a list of T cell receptor beta chains from one sample in a study of metastatic and nonmetastatic thyroid tumors. TCRdb reprocessed the PCR reads using MiXCR. The data hold over 15,000 clones, with almost 35% observed a single time. Source material: tumor tissue. The receptor set was obtained from a female donor with papillary thyroid cancer or a benign thyroid nodule (not recorded which). Some clones in this sample may be carry-over from other donors' samples. Each CDR3 is given with its conserved first and last residue. Each record gives: D gene, V gene, clone size, J gene, CDR3 length, CDR3 DNA, CDR3 protein. A D gene is named only where the DNA matches it firmly. Clone size is stated in some rows and not others, as once, few, many or a class when expanded.

d_call: .
v_call: TRBV28
clone_size: .
j_call: TRBJ1-4
cdr3_length: 15
cdr3_nt: TGTGCCAGCAGTTTATCAGCGAACCCTAATGAAAAACTGTTTTTT
cdr3_aa: CASSLSANPNEKLFF

d_call: .
v_call: TRBV6-5
clone_size: medium-sized
j_call: TRBJ1-1
cdr3_length: 16
cdr3_nt: TGTGCCAGCAGTTACCATCACGGCAGGGCGAACACTGAAGCTTTCTTT
cdr3_aa: CASSYHHGRANTEAFF

d_call: .
v_call: TRBV6-1
clone_size: few
j_call: TRBJ1-2
cdr3_length: 13
cdr3_nt: TGTGCCAGCAGCTCAGGGAAAAACTATGGCTACACCTTC
cdr3_aa: CASSSGKNYGYTF

d_call: TRBD1
v_call: TRBV30
clone_size: .
j_call: TRBJ1-5
cdr3_length: 16
cdr3_nt: TGTGCCTGGAGCCTGACAGGGGGAAAGGGCAATCAGCCCCAGCATTTT
cdr3_aa: CAWSLTGGKGNQPQHF

d_call: .
v_call: TRBV5-1
clone_size: large
j_call: TRBJ1-6
cdr3_length: 14
cdr3_nt: TGCGCCAGCAGTTACGCTTTCTATAATTCACCCCTCCACTTT
cdr3_aa: CASSYAFYNSPLHF

d_call: TRBD1
v_call: TRBV20-1
clone_size: .
j_call: TRBJ1-2
cdr3_length: 14
cdr3_nt: TGCAGTGCTGCCGGGACAGGCGCTAACTATGGCTACACCTTC
cdr3_aa: CSAAGTGANYGYTF

d_call: .
v_call: TRBV19
clone_size: .
j_call: TRBJ1-4
cdr3_length: 17
cdr3_nt: TGTGCCACCCTAGGGGGGGGCCCCCGGGCAACTAATGAAAAACTGTTTTTT
cdr3_aa: CATLGGGPRATNEKLFF

d_call: .
v_call: TRBV28
clone_size: .
j_call: TRBJ1-2
cdr3_length: 13
cdr3_nt: TGTGCCAGCAGTTTTCAGGGGACCTATGGCTACACCTTC
cdr3_aa: CASSFQGTYGYTF

d_call: TRBD2
v_call: TRBV7-6
clone_size: .
j_call: TRBJ2-1
cdr3_length: 17
cdr3_nt: TGTGCCAGCAGCTTAGCGAATGTGGCGGGAGGGGGCAGTGAGCAGTTCTTC
cdr3_aa: CASSLANVAGGGSEQFF

d_call: TRBD1
v_call: TRBV5-1
clone_size: .
j_call: TRBJ1-4
cdr3_length: 14
cdr3_nt: TGCGCCAGCAGCTTGGCCAGGGGGCTTGAAAAACTGTTTTTT
cdr3_aa: CASSLARGLEKLFF

d_call: .
v_call: TRBV2
clone_size: .
j_call: TRBJ2-5
cdr3_length: 14
cdr3_nt: TGTGCCAGCAGTGACACAGGGAGCGGAGAGACCCAGTACTTC
cdr3_aa: CASSDTGSGETQYF

d_call: TRBD2
v_call: TRBV11-3
clone_size: .
j_call: TRBJ2-7
cdr3_length: 15
cdr3_nt: TGTGCCAGCAGCTTTTCGAGACTAGCGGTATACGAGCAGTACTTC
cdr3_aa: CASSFSRLAVYEQYF

d_call: .
v_call: TRBV5-6
clone_size: medium-sized
j_call: TRBJ2-7
cdr3_length: 13
cdr3_nt: TGTGCCAGCAGCTCCGACAGCTCCTACGAGCAGTACTTC
cdr3_aa: CASSSDSSYEQYF

d_call: TRBD1
v_call: TRBV7-3
clone_size: .
j_call: TRBJ1-1
cdr3_length: 15
cdr3_nt: TGTGCCAGCAGCTTCACAGGGGGATGGAACACTGAGGCTTTCTTT
cdr3_aa: CASSFTGGWNTEAFF

d_call: .
v_call: TRBV7-4
clone_size: large
j_call: TRBJ1-2
cdr3_length: 15
cdr3_nt: TGTGCCAGCAGCTTAAGGGGCTCCCCTTTCTGGGGCTACACCTTC
cdr3_aa: CASSLRGSPFWGYTF

d_call: .
v_call: TRBV2
clone_size: many
j_call: TRBJ2-5
cdr3_length: 14
cdr3_nt: TGTGCCAGCAGTATAATGAGCAGGGCGGAGACCCAGTACTTC
cdr3_aa: CASSIMSRAETQYF

d_call: TRBD2
v_call: TRBV11-2
clone_size: once
j_call: TRBJ2-7
cdr3_length: 14
cdr3_nt: TGTGCCAGCAGCAAAGAGGGACTAGCCTACGAGCAGTACTTC
cdr3_aa: CASSKEGLAYEQYF

d_call: .
v_call: TRBV7-9
clone_size: many
j_call: TRBJ1-1
cdr3_length: 13
cdr3_nt: TGTGCCAGCGCTCAATCAGCTCAGGCTGAAGCTTTCTTT
cdr3_aa: CASAQSAQAEAFF

d_call: TRBD1
v_call: TRBV6-1
clone_size: few
j_call: TRBJ2-7
cdr3_length: 15
cdr3_nt: TGTGCCAGCAGTGAAGGGTCGACAGGGGCCTACGAGCAGTACTTC
cdr3_aa: CASSEGSTGAYEQYF

d_call: .
v_call: TRBV27
clone_size: medium-sized
j_call: TRBJ2-6
cdr3_length: 18
cdr3_nt: TGTGCCAGCAGTTTATCGCCGGGACGGATCTCTGGGGCCAACGTCCTGACTTTC
cdr3_aa: CASSLSPGRISGANVLTF

d_call: .
v_call: TRBV6-6
clone_size: .
j_call: TRBJ2-1
cdr3_length: 14
cdr3_nt: TGTGCCAGCAGTTACGGCGGGGAAGCCAATGAGCAGTTCTTC
cdr3_aa: CASSYGGEANEQFF

d_call: TRBD1
v_call: TRBV20-1
clone_size: once
j_call: TRBJ2-7
cdr3_length: 15
cdr3_nt: TGCAGTGCTAGAGGTGGAAGGGGGCCCTCCTACGAGCAGTACTTC
cdr3_aa: CSARGGRGPSYEQYF

d_call: .
v_call: TRBV5-1
clone_size: .
j_call: TRBJ1-6
cdr3_length: 15
cdr3_nt: TGCGCCAGCAGCCCCGGTGGAGCTTATAATTCACCCCTCCACTTT
cdr3_aa: CASSPGGAYNSPLHF

d_call: .
v_call: TRBV2
clone_size: .
j_call: TRBJ2-3
cdr3_length: 12
cdr3_nt: TGTGCCAGCGGGGACAGCACAGATACGCAGTATTTT
cdr3_aa: CASGDSTDTQYF

d_call: TRBD1
v_call: TRBV5-1
clone_size: medium-sized
j_call: TRBJ2-1
cdr3_length: 16
cdr3_nt: TGCGCCAGCAGCTTGTACGGGACAGGGACCTACAATGAGCAGTTCTTC
cdr3_aa: CASSLYGTGTYNEQFF

d_call: .
v_call: TRBV3-1
clone_size: .
j_call: TRBJ2-7
cdr3_length: 12
cdr3_nt: TGTGCCAGCAGCCTGGGAGGCGGGGAGCAGTACTTC
cdr3_aa: CASSLGGGEQYF

d_call: .
v_call: TRBV28
clone_size: few
j_call: TRBJ2-7
cdr3_length: 15
cdr3_nt: TGTGCCAGCAGTGCCGGGACGGGTGGACTCTACGAGCAGTACTTC
cdr3_aa: CASSAGTGGLYEQYF

d_call: .
v_call: TRBV12-5
clone_size: .
j_call: TRBJ2-7
cdr3_length: 13
cdr3_nt: TGTGCTAGTGGTTTAGACAGCTACTACGAGCAGTACTTC
cdr3_aa: CASGLDSYYEQYF

d_call: TRBD1
v_call: TRBV20-1
clone_size: few
j_call: TRBJ2-7
cdr3_length: 13
cdr3_nt: TGCAGTGTTAACAGGGGAAGCACATACGAGCAGTACTTC
cdr3_aa: CSVNRGSTYEQYF

d_call: .
v_call: TRBV5-1
clone_size: .
j_call: TRBJ2-1
cdr3_length: 15
cdr3_nt: TGCGCCAGCAGCTTGGATGGCGGACGACTGAATGAGCAGTTCTTC
cdr3_aa: CASSLDGGRLNEQFF

d_call: TRBD1
v_call: TRBV28
clone_size: .
j_call: TRBJ2-7
cdr3_length: 15
cdr3_nt: TGTGCCAGCAGTTTCCGCTCGACAGGGAACGACGAGCAGTACTTC
cdr3_aa: CASSFRSTGNDEQYF

d_call: .
v_call: TRBV15
clone_size: few
j_call: TRBJ2-1
cdr3_length: 13
cdr3_nt: TGTGCCACCTGTAAGTCAGGGTCCAATGAGCAGTTCTTC
cdr3_aa: CATCKSGSNEQFF

d_call: .
v_call: TRBV11-3
clone_size: .
j_call: TRBJ2-3
cdr3_length: 12
cdr3_nt: TGTGCCAGCAGCTCCGATCGAGATACGCAGTATTTT
cdr3_aa: CASSSDRDTQYF

d_call: TRBD1
v_call: TRBV11-1
clone_size: .
j_call: TRBJ2-1
cdr3_length: 16
cdr3_nt: TGTGCCAGCAGCTTAGACAGGACAGGGGTCTACAATGAGCAGTTCTTC
cdr3_aa: CASSLDRTGVYNEQFF

d_call: .
v_call: TRBV28
clone_size: .
j_call: TRBJ2-7
cdr3_length: 15
cdr3_nt: TGTGCCAGCAGTCAGAATGTGGACTCCCTTCAAGAGCGGTACTTC
cdr3_aa: CASSQNVDSLQERYF

d_call: TRBD1
v_call: TRBV29-1
clone_size: many
j_call: TRBJ1-2
cdr3_length: 13
cdr3_nt: TGCAGCGTCGCGACAGGGACCCTCTATGGCTACACCTTC
cdr3_aa: CSVATGTLYGYTF

d_call: TRBD2
v_call: TRBV20-1
clone_size: .
j_call: TRBJ2-7
cdr3_length: 14
cdr3_nt: TGCAGTGCTAGGCCCCTAGCGGGAGGTGACGAGCAGTACTTC
cdr3_aa: CSARPLAGGDEQYF

d_call: .
v_call: TRBV18
clone_size: few
j_call: TRBJ2-7
cdr3_length: 13
cdr3_nt: TGTGCCAGCTCACCACTGAGGACCTACGAGCAGTACTTC
cdr3_aa: CASSPLRTYEQYF

d_call: TRBD2
v_call: TRBV11-2
clone_size: .
j_call: TRBJ2-7
cdr3_length: 16
cdr3_nt: TGTGCCAGCAGCTTACTAGGGGGGACTAGCTCCTACGAGCAGTACTTC
cdr3_aa: CASSLLGGTSSYEQYF

d_call: .
v_call: TRBV20-1
clone_size: medium-sized
j_call: TRBJ2-5
cdr3_length: 15
cdr3_nt: TGCAGTGCTAGAGATCCGGGACGGCCCCAAGAGACCCAGTACTTC
cdr3_aa: CSARDPGRPQETQYF

d_call: TRBD2
v_call: TRBV7-6
clone_size: .
j_call: TRBJ2-1
cdr3_length: 14
cdr3_nt: TGTGCCAGCACTGCTGCGGAGGGAGGGGCTGAGCAGTTCTTC
cdr3_aa: CASTAAEGGAEQFF

d_call: .
v_call: TRBV11-2
clone_size: .
j_call: TRBJ2-2
cdr3_length: 14
cdr3_nt: TGTGCCAGCAGCCTGGATTCCTTGGCCGGGGAGCTGTTTTTT
cdr3_aa: CASSLDSLAGELFF

d_call: TRBD1
v_call: TRBV9
clone_size: few
j_call: TRBJ1-2
cdr3_length: 12
cdr3_nt: TGTGCCAGCAGCCTCAGACAGGGCGGCTACACCTTC
cdr3_aa: CASSLRQGGYTF

d_call: TRBD1
v_call: TRBV6-1
clone_size: medium-sized
j_call: TRBJ1-1
cdr3_length: 13
cdr3_nt: TGTGCCGGTAGACAGGGGATGAACACTGAAGCTTTCTTT
cdr3_aa: CAGRQGMNTEAFF

d_call: TRBD1
v_call: TRBV20-1
clone_size: few
j_call: TRBJ1-3
cdr3_length: 14
cdr3_nt: TGCAGTGCTAGAGCGAGGGACAGGGGAAACACCATATATTTT
cdr3_aa: CSARARDRGNTIYF

d_call: TRBD1
v_call: TRBV5-1
clone_size: .
j_call: TRBJ1-2
cdr3_length: 15
cdr3_nt: TGCGCCAGCAGCTTGACCGGGACAGGGGCCTATGGCTACACCTTC
cdr3_aa: CASSLTGTGAYGYTF

d_call: .
v_call: TRBV4-1
clone_size: many
j_call: TRBJ2-7
cdr3_length: 16
cdr3_nt: TGCGCCAGCAGCCAAGATCACTTTAGGGGCTCCTACGAGCAGTACTTC
cdr3_aa: CASSQDHFRGSYEQYF

d_call: .
v_call: TRBV10-1
clone_size: few
j_call: TRBJ2-3
cdr3_length: 14
cdr3_nt: TGTGCCAGCAGCTTAGTGACCTCGGGAGATACGCAGTATTTT
cdr3_aa: CASSLVTSGDTQYF

d_call: TRBD1
v_call: TRBV5-1
clone_size: .
j_call: TRBJ2-2
cdr3_length: 15
cdr3_nt: TGCGCCAGCAGACAGACAGGGGCGGACACCGGGGAGCTGTTTTTT
cdr3_aa: CASRQTGADTGELFF